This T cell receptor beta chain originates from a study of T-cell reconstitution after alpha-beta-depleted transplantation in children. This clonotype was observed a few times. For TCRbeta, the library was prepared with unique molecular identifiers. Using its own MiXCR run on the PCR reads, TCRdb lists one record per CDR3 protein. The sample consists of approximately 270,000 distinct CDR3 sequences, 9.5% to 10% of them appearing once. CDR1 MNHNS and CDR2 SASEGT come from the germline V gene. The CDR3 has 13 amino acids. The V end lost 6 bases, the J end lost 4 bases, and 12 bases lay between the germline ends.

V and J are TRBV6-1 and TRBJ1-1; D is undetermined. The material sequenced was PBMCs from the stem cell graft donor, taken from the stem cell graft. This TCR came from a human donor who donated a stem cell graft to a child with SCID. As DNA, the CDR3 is TGTGCCAGCAGCCCGACAAGTGGCACTGAAGCTTTCTTT. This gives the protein CASSPTSGTEAFF.